Listed below are T cell receptor beta chains from one sample, sequenced in a study of blood T cell repertoires in COVID-19. Profiled with immunoSEQ multiplex PCR; TCRdb holds only in-frame clones, not every one. The sample carries 65,000 or so clones, about 92% recorded once. The sequenced sample consisted of peripheral blood. The receptors were gathered from a man aged 55 to 70 with acute or convalescent COVID-19. The CDR3 runs from the conserved cysteine through the conserved F or W. The order of the fields is J gene, clone size, V gene, D gene, CDR3 protein, CDR3 DNA. A D gene is named only where the DNA matches it firmly. For some rows the clone size is stated as once, few or many, or as a class when expanded; others skip it.

TRBJ2-7 | NA | TRBV5-4 | NA | CASSTAGTPYEQYF | TGTGCCAGCAGCACAGCAGGGACTCCCTACGAGCAGTACTTC
TRBJ1-2 | NA | TRBV7-9 | NA | CASSVMGGVGGYTF | TGTGCCAGCAGCGTTATGGGCGGGGTTGGTGGCTACACCTTC
TRBJ2-1 | NA | TRBV7-3 | NA | CASSSVAYNEQFF | TGTGCCAGCAGTTCGGTCGCCTACAATGAGCAGTTCTTC
TRBJ2-5 | NA | TRBV5-1 | TRBD1 | CASSYGTGGRETQYF | TGCGCCAGCAGCTATGGGACAGGGGGCAGGGAGACCCAGTACTTC
TRBJ1-1 | few | TRBV5-1 | NA | CASSFGRGDTEAFF | TGCGCCAGCAGCTTCGGAAGGGGCGACACTGAAGCTTTCTTT
TRBJ2-1 | few | TRBV3-1/TRBV3-2 | NA | CASSQAGRTYNEQFF | TGTGCCAGCAGCCAAGCAGGGCGAACCTACAATGAGCAGTTCTTC
TRBJ1-4 | NA | TRBV30 | TRBD1 | CAWSVGGSNEKLFF | TGTGCCTGGAGTGTAGGGGGCAGTAATGAAAAACTGTTTTTT
TRBJ1-4 | NA | TRBV18 | NA | CASSPRGQEKLFF | TGTGCCAGCTCACCCCGAGGTCAGGAAAAACTGTTTTTT
TRBJ1-1 | NA | TRBV19 | NA | CASSPGGATNTEAFF | TGTGCCAGTAGTCCTGGAGGGGCCACGAACACTGAAGCTTTCTTT
TRBJ2-5 | NA | TRBV11-2 | NA | CASSSQGNQETQYF | TGTGCCAGCAGCTCCCAGGGAAACCAAGAGACCCAGTACTTC